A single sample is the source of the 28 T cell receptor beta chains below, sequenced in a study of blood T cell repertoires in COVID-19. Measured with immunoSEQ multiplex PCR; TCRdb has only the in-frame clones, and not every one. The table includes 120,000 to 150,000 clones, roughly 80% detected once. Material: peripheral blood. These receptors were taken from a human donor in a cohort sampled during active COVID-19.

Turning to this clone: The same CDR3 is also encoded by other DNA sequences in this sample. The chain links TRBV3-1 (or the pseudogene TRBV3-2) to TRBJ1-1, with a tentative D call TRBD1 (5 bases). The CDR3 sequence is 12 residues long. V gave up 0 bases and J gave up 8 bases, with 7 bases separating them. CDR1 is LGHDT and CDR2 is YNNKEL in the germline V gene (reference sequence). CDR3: CASSQDRQEAFF. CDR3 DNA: TGTGCCAGCAGCCAAGATAGACAGGAAGCTTTCTTT.

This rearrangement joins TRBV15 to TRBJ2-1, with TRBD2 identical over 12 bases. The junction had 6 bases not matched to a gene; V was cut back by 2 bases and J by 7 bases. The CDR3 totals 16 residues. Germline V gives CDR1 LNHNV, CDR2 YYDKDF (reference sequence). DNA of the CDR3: TGTGCCACCAGCAGACCGACTAGCGGGGGAACTAATGAGCAGTTCTTC. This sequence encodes CATSRPTSGGTNEQFF.

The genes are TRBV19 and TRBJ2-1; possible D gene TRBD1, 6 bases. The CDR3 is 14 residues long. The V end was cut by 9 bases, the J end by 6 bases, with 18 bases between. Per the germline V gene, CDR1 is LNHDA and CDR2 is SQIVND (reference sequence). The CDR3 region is CASRPRGSGNEQFF. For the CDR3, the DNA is TGTGCCAGCAGACCCAGGGGATCGGGCAATGAGCAGTTCTTC.

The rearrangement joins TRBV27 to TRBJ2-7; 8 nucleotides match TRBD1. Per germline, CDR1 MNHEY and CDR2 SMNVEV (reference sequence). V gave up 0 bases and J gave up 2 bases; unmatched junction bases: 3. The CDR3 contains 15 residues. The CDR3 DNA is TGTGCCAGCAGTTTATCCGGACAGGGCCCCTACGAGCAGTACTTC. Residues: CASSLSGQGPYEQYF.

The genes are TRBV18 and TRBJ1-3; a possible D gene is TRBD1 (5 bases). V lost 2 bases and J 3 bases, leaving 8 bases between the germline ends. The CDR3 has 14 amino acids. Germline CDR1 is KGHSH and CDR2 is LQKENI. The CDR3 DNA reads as TGTGCCAGCTCACCAGGCAGGGATGGAAACACCATATATTTT. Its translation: CASSPGRDGNTIYF.

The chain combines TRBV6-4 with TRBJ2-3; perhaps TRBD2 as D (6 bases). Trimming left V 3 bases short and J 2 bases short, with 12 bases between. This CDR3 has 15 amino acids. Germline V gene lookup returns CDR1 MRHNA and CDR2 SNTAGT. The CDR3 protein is CASSESTSPTDTQYF. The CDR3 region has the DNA TGTGCCAGCAGTGAAAGTACTAGCCCCACAGATACGCAGTATTTT.

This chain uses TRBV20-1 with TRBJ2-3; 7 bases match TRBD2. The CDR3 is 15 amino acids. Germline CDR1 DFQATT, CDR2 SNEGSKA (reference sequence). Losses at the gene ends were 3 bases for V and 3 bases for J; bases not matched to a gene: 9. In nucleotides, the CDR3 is TGCAGTGCTAGTCCCGGACTAGTAGGAACAGATACGCAGTATTTT. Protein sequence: CSASPGLVGTDTQYF.

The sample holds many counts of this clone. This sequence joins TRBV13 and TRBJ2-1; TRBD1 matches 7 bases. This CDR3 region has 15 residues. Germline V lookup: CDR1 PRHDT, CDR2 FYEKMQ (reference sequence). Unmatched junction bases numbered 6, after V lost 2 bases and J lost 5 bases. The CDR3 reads CASSLSDRSNNEQFF. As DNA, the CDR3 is TGTGCCAGCAGCTTATCGGACAGGAGCAACAATGAGCAGTTCTTC.

The CDR3: CASSLSPSYGYTF. The DNA for the CDR3 is TGTGCCAGCAGCTTATCCCCTAGCTATGGCTACACCTTC. This rearrangement joins TRBV7-9 to TRBJ1-2; no clear D. The germline gives CDR1 SEHNR, CDR2 FQNEAQ (reference sequence). Trimming took off 2 bases at V and 4 bases at J, with 8 bases between the two ends. The CDR3 covers 13 residues.

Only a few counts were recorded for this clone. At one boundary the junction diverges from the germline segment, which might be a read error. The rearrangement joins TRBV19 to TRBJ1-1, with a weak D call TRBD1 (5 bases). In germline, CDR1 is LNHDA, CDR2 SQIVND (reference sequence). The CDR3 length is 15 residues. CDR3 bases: TGTGCCAGTAGACCACACTCGACAGAGAACCCTGAAGCTTTCTTT. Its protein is CASRPHSTENPEAFF.

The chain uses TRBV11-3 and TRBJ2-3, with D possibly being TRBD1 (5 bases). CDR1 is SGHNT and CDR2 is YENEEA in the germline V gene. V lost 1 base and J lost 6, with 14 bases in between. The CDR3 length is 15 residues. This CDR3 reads CASSLVGAGDDTQYF. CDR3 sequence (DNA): TGTGCCAGCAGCTTAGTTGGGGCAGGCGACGATACGCAGTATTTT.

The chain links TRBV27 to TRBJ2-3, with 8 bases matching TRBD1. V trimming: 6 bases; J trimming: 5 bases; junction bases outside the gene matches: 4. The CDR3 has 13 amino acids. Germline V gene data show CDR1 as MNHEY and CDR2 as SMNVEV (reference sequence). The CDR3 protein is CASRPTGGDTQYF. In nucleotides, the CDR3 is TGTGCCAGCAGGCCCACAGGGGGAGATACGCAGTATTTT.

The DNA for the CDR3 is TGCGCCAGCAGCTCTGCGCTAGGGGCGAGCACAGATACGCAGTATTTT. As protein: CASSSALGASTDTQYF. This sequence joins TRBV5-1 and TRBJ2-3; a weak D match, TRBD1 (5 bases). The CDR3 runs to 16 residues. Trimming stripped 3 bases from V and 0 bases from J, with 14 bases between. Per the germline V gene, CDR1 is SGHRS and CDR2 is YFSETQ. The variable domain in full, completed from reference TRBV5-1 and TRBJ2-3, reads KAGVTQTPRYLIKTRGQQVTLSCSPISGHRSVSWYQQTPGQGLQFLFEYFSETQRNKGNFPGRFSGRQFSNSRSEMNVSTLELGDSALYLCASSSALGASTDTQYFGPGTRLTVL.

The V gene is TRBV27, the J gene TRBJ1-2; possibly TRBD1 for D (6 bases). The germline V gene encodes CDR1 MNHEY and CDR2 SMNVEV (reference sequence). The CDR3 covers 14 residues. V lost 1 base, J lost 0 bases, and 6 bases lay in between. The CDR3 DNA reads TGTGCCAGCAGTTTATACAGGGCTAACTATGGCTACACCTTC. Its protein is CASSLYRANYGYTF.

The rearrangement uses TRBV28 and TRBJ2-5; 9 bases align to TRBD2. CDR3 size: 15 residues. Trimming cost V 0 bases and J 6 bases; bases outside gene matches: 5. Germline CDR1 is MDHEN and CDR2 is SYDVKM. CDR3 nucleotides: TGTGCCAGCAGTTTATGGGGCGGGGGGGCCCAGACCCAGTACTTC. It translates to CASSLWGGGAQTQYF.

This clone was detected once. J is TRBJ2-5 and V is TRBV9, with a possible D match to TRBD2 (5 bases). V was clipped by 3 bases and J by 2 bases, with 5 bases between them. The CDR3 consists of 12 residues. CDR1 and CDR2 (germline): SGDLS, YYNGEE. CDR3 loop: CASSGTQETQYF. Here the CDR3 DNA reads TGTGCCAGCAGCGGGACTCAAGAGACCCAGTACTTC.

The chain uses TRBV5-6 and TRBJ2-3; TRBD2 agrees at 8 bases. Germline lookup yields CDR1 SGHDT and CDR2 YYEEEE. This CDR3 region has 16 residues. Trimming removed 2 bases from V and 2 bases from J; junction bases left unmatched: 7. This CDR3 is CASSFLAGRITDTQYF. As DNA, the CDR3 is TGTGCCAGCAGCTTCTTAGCGGGGCGGATCACAGATACGCAGTATTTT. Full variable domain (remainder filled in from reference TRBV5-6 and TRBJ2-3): DAGVTQSPTHLIKTRGQQVTLRCSPKSGHDTVSWYQQALGQGPQFIFQYYEEEERQRGNFPDRFSGHQFPNYSSELNVNALLLGDSALYLCASSFLAGRITDTQYFGPGTRLTVL.

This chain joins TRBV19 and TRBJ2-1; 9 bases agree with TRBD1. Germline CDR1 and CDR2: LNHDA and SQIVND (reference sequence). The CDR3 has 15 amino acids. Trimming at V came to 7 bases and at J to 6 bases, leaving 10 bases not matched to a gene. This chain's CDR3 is CASTHPGQGRNEQFF. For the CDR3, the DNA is TGTGCCAGTACCCACCCGGGACAGGGACGCAATGAGCAGTTCTTC.

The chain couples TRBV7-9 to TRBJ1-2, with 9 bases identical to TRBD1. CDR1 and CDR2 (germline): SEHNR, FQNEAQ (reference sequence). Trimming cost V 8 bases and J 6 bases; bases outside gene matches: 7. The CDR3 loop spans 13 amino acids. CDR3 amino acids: CASGPGQGNGYTF. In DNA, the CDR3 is TGTGCCAGCGGACCGGGACAGGGTAATGGCTACACCTTC.

The CDR3 sequence is CASSLVLAGSGNTIYF. The CDR3 DNA sequence: TGTGCCAGCAGCTTGGTACTAGCCGGCTCTGGAAACACCATATATTTT. The chain carries TRBV5-6 and TRBJ1-3; no firm D call. Germline V CDR1 and CDR2: SGHDT, YYEEEE. The V end was cut by 0 bases, the J end by 0 bases, with 10 bases between. The CDR3 sequence is 16 residues long. Drawing the rest from reference TRBV5-6 and TRBJ1-3, the complete variable domain is DAGVTQSPTHLIKTRGQQVTLRCSPKSGHDTVSWYQQALGQGPQFIFQYYEEEERQRGNFPDRFSGHQFPNYSSELNVNALLLGDSALYLCASSLVLAGSGNTIYFGEGSWLTVV.

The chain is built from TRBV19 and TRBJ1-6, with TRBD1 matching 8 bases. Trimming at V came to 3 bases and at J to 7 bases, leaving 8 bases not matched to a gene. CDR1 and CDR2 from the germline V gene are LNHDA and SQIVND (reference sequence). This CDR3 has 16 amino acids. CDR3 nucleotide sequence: TGTGCCAGTAGTATGACATTGGGACAGGTCAATTCACCCCTCCACTTT. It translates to CASSMTLGQVNSPLHF.

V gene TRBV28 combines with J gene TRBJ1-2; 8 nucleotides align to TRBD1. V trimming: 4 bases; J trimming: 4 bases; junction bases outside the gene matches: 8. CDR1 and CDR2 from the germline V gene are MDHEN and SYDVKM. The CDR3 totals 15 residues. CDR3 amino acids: CASSSPSTGAYGYTF. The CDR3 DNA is TGTGCCAGCAGTTCACCCTCGACAGGGGCCTATGGCTACACCTTC.

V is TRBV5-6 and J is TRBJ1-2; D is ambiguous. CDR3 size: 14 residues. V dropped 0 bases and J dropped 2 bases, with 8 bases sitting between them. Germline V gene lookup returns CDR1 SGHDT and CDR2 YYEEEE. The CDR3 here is CASSLVGRNYGYTF. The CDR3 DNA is TGTGCCAGCAGCTTGGTAGGGAGGAACTATGGCTACACCTTC.

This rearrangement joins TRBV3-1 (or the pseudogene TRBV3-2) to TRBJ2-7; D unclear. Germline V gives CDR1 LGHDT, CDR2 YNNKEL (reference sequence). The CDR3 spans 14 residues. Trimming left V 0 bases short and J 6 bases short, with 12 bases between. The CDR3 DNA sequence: TGTGCCAGCAGCCAAGAGTTTAGCCCTCGCGAGCAGTACTTC. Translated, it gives CASSQEFSPREQYF.

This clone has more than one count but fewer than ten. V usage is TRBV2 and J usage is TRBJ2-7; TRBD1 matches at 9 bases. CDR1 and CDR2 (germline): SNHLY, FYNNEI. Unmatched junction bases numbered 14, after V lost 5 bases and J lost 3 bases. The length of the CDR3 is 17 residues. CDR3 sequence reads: CASSPLGGDRVLYEQYF. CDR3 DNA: TGTGCCAGCAGTCCCCTAGGGGGGGACAGGGTCCTCTACGAGCAGTACTTC.

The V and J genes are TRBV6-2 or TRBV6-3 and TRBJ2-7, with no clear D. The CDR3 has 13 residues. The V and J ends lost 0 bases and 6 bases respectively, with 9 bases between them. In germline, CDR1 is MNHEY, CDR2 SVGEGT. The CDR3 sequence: CASSYSIPGEQYF. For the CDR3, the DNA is TGTGCCAGCAGTTACTCGATTCCGGGCGAGCAGTACTTC.

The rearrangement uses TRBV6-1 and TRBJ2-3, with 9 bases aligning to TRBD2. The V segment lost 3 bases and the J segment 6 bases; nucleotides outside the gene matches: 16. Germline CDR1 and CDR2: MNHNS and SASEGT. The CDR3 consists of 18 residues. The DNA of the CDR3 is TGTGCCAGCAGTGAGGGTCGAGGTTTAGCGGGGGCAGGGGATACGCAGTATTTT. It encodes CASSEGRGLAGAGDTQYF.

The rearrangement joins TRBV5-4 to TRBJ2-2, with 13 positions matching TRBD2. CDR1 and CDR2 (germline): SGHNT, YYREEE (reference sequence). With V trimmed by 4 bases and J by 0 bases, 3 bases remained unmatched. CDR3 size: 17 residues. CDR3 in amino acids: CASSRTSGGTNTGELFF. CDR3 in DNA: TGTGCCAGCAGCCGGACTAGCGGGGGAACGAACACCGGGGAGCTGTTTTTT. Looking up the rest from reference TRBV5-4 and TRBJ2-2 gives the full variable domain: ETGVTQSPTHLIKTRGQQVTLRCSSQSGHNTVSWYQQALGQGPQFIFQYYREEENGRGNFPPRFSGLQFPNYSSELNVNALELDDSALYLCASSRTSGGTNTGELFFGEGSRLTVL.